A single sample is the source of the 4 T cell receptor beta chains below, sequenced in a study of technical replicates of blood from a handful of donors. This table comes from immunoSEQ multiplex PCR, and its TCRdb copy is limited to in-frame clones, with some not included. In the table there are around 92,000 clones, 95% of which are singletons. The source material was T cells isolated from PBMCs. The source is a human donor in good health.

This clone appeared a single time. The CDR3 here is CASSTRSGELFF. CDR3 in DNA: TGCGCCAGCAGCACTCGGTCCGGGGAGCTGTTTTTT. V gene TRBV5-1 combines with J gene TRBJ2-2; D is unresolved. The CDR3 spans 12 residues. Germline CDR1 reads SGHRS; CDR2 reads YFSETQ. V lost 4 bases and J lost 6, with 7 bases in between.

The chain carries TRBV11-3 and TRBJ2-2; D possibly corresponds to TRBD2 (5 bases). CDR3 size: 14 residues. Germline V CDR1 and CDR2: SGHNT, YENEEA. Between the trimmed V and J ends, which lost 3 bases and 5 bases, there was a span of 10 bases. CDR3 in amino acids: CASSFTGWTGELFF. The CDR3 DNA reads as TGTGCCAGCAGCTTTACGGGGTGGACCGGGGAGCTGTTTTTT.

The V and J genes are TRBV28 and TRBJ2-5; D is undetermined. From germline, CDR1 is MDHEN and CDR2 SYDVKM. The V end was cut by 4 bases, the J end by 3 bases, with 15 bases between. The length of the CDR3 is 15 residues. For the CDR3, the DNA is TGTGCCAGCAGTTCCCAGGCGATTCCGAAAGAGACCCAGTACTTC. It is translated as CASSSQAIPKETQYF.

Regarding this clone: Other DNA variants within this sample encode the same CDR3. The genes are TRBV19 and TRBJ2-1; 9 bases are shared with TRBD2. Per the germline V gene, CDR1 is LNHDA and CDR2 is SQIVND (reference sequence). Trimming cost V 1 base and J 8 bases; bases outside gene matches: 12. CDR3 size: 17 residues. This chain's CDR3 is CASSIGRGGRARDEQFF. Here the CDR3 DNA reads TGTGCCAGTAGTATAGGAAGGGGCGGGAGGGCCCGGGATGAGCAGTTCTTC.